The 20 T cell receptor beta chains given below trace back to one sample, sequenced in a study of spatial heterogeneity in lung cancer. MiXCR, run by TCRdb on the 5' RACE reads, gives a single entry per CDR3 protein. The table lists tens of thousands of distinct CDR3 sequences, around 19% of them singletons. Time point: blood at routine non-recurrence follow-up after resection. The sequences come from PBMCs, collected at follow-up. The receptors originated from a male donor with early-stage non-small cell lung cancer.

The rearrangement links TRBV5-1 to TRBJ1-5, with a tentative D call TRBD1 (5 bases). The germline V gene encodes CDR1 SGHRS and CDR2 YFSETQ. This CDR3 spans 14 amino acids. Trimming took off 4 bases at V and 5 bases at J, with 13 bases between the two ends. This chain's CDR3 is CASSPGTAHQPQHF. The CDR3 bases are TGCGCCAGCAGCCCCGGGACTGCACATCAGCCCCAGCATTTT.

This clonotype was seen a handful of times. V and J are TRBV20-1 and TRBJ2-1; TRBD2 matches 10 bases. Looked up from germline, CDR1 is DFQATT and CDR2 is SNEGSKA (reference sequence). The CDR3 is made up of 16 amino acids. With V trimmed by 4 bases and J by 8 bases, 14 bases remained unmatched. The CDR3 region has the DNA TGCAGTGCTACGGGGTGGGCTAGCGGGAGCCTAGATGAGCAGTTCTTC. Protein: CSATGWASGSLDEQFF.

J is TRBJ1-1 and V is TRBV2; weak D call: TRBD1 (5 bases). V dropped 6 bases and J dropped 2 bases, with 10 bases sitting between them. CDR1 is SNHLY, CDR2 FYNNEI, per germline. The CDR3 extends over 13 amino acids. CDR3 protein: CASSVDSNTEAFF. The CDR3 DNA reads TGTGCCAGCAGCGTCGACAGCAACACTGAAGCTTTCTTT.

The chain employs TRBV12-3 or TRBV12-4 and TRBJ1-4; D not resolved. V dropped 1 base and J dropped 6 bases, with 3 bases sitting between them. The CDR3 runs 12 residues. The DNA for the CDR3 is TGTGCCAGCAGTTTAGGCGATGAAAAACTGTTTTTT. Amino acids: CASSLGDEKLFF.

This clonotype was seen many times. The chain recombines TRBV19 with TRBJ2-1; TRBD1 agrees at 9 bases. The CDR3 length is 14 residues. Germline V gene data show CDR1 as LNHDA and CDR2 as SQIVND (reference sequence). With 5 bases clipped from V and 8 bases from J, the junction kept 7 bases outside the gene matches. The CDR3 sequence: CASSFRTGEDEQFF. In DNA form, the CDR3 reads TGTGCCAGTAGTTTCAGGACAGGGGAGGATGAGCAGTTCTTC.

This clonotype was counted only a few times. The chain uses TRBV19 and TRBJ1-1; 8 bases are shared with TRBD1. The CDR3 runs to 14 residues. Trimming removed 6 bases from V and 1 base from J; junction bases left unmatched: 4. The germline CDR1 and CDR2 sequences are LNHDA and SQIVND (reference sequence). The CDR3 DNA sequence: TGTGCCAGTAGCCCCGACAGGGGGAACACTGAAGCTTTCTTT. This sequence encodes CASSPDRGNTEAFF.

The CDR3 DNA is TGCAGTGCTCTTTGGACAGGGGGCACAGATACGCAGTATTTT. This gives the protein CSALWTGGTDTQYF. The rearrangement joins TRBV20-1 to TRBJ2-3; TRBD1 aligns across 9 bases. The junction had 4 bases not matched to a gene; V was cut back by 5 bases and J by 1 base. This CDR3 spans 14 amino acids. Germline CDR1 and CDR2: DFQATT and SNEGSKA (reference sequence).

The CDR3 DNA reads TGTGCCTGGAGTGTAGTACGGGTGAACACTGAAGCTTTCTTT. Protein: CAWSVVRVNTEAFF. The chain has TRBV30 and TRBJ1-1; no reliable D call. Germline V lookup: CDR1 GTSNPN, CDR2 SVGIG (reference sequence). Trimming removed 0 bases at V and 0 bases at J, with 8 bases between. This CDR3 has 14 residues.

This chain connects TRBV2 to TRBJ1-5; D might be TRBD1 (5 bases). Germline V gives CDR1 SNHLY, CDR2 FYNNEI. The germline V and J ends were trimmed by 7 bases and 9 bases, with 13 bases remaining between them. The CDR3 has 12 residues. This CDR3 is CASMGLARPQHF. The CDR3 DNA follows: TGTGCCAGCATGGGGCTTGCTCGGCCCCAGCATTTT.

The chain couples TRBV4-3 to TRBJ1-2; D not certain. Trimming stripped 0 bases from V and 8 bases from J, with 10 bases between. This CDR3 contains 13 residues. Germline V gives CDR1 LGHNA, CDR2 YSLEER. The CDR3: CASSQDMTGGYTF. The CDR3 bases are TGCGCCAGCAGCCAAGATATGACGGGAGGCTACACCTTC.

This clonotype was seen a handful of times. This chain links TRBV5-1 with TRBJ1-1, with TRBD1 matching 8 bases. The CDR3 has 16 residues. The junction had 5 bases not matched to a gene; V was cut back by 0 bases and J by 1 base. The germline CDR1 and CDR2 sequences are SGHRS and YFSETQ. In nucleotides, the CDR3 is TGCGCCAGCAGCTTGGACAGGGGGGCCCGGAACACTGAAGCTTTCTTT. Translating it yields CASSLDRGARNTEAFF. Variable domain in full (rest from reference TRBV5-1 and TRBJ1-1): KAGVTQTPRYLIKTRGQQVTLSCSPISGHRSVSWYQQTPGQGLQFLFEYFSETQRNKGNFPGRFSGRQFSNSRSEMNVSTLELGDSALYLCASSLDRGARNTEAFFGQGTRLTVV.

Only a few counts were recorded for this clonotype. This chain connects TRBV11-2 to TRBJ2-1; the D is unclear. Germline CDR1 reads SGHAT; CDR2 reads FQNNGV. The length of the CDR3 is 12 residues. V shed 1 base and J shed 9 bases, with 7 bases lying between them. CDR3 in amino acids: CASSLGSFEQFF. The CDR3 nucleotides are TGTGCCAGCAGCTTAGGTAGCTTTGAGCAGTTCTTC.

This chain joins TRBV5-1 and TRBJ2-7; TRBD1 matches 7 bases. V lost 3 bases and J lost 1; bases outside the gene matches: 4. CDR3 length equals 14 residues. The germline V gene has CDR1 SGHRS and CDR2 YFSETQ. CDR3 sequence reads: CASSSRDRSYEQYF. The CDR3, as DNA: TGCGCCAGCAGCTCCCGGGACAGATCCTACGAGCAGTACTTC.

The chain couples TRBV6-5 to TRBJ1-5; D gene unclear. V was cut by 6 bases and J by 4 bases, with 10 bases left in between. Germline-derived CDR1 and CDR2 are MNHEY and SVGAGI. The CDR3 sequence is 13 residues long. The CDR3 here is CASSITRNQPQHF. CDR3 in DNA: TGTGCCAGCAGCATAACAAGGAATCAGCCCCAGCATTTT.

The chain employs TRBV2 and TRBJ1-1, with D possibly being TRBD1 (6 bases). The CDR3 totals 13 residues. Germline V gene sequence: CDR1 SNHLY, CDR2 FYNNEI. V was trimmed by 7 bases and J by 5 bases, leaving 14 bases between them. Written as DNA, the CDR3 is TGTGCCAGCACCGGGGGCGTTGGGACTGAAGCTTTCTTT. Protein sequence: CASTGGVGTEAFF.

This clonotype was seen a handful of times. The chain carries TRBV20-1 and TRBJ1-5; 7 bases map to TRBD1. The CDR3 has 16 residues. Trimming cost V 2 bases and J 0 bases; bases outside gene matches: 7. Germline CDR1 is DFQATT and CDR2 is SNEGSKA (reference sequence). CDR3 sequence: CSARPSGQYSNQPQHF. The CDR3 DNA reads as TGCAGTGCTAGACCTTCGGGACAGTATAGCAATCAGCCCCAGCATTTT.

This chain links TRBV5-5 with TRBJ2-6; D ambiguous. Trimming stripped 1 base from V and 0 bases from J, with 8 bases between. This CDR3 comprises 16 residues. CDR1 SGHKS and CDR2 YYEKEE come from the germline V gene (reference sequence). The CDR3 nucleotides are TGTGCCAGCAGCTTGTCTCCAGCCTCTGGGGCCAACGTCCTGACTTTC. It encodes CASSLSPASGANVLTF.

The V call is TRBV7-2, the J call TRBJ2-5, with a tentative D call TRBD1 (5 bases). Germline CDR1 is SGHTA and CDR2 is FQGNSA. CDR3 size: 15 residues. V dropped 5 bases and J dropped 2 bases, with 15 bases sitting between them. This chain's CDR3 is CASSPRTPIQETQYF. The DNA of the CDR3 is TGTGCCAGCAGCCCCCGGACACCTATTCAAGAGACCCAGTACTTC.

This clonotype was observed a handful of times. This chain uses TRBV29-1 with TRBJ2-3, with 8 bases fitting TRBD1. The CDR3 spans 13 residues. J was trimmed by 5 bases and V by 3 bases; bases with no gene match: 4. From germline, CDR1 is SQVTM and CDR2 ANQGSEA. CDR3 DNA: TGCAGCGTTGATCCAGGGGGCAAAGATACGCAGTATTTT. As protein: CSVDPGGKDTQYF.

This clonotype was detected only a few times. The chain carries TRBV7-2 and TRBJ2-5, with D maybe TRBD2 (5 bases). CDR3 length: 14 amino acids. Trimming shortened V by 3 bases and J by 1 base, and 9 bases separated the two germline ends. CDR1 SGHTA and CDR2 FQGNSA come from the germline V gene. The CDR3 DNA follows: TGTGCCAGCAGCTTTACTAGACTCCAAGAGACCCAGTACTTC. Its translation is CASSFTRLQETQYF.